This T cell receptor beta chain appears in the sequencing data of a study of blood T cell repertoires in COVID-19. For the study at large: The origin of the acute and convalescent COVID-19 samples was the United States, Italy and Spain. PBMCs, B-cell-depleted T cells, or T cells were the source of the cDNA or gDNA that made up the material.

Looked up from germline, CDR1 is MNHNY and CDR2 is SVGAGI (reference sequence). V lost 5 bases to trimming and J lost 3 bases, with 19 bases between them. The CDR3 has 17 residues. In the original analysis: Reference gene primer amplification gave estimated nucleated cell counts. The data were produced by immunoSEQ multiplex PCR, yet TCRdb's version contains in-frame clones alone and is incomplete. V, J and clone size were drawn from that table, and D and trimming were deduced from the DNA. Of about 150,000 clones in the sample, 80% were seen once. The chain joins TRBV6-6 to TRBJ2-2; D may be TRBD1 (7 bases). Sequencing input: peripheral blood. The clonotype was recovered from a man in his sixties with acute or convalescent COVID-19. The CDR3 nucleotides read TGTGCCAGCAGTCCCGTTGGAGGGGGCCGGGACACCGGGGAGCTGTTTTTT. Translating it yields CASSPVGGGRDTGELFF.